The 22 T cell receptor beta chains listed next were all sequenced from one sample in a study of blood T cell repertoires in COVID-19. Clones were sequenced by immunoSEQ multiplex PCR, and TCRdb holds only the in-frame ones, with some missing. The sample has 50,000 or so clones; more than 75% are singletons. Sequenced material: peripheral blood. The source is a woman aged 80 or over with acute or convalescent COVID-19.

The chain joins TRBV6-4 to TRBJ1-1; 7 bases map to TRBD1. The ends lost 7 bases at V and 6 bases at J; junction bases unmatched: 11. This CDR3 is 14 amino acids long. Germline V gives CDR1 MRHNA, CDR2 SNTAGT. DNA of the CDR3: TGTGCCAGCATTTTTGACAGGGCTGCCGCTGAAGCTTTCTTT. Translating it yields CASIFDRAAAEAFF.

The chain combines TRBV28 with TRBJ2-7; a weak D match, TRBD1 (5 bases). V was pared by 5 bases and J by 0 bases, with 11 bases between. Germline-derived CDR1 and CDR2 are MDHEN and SYDVKM. The CDR3 spans 14 residues. The CDR3 reads CASSPPTVSYEQYV. CDR3 sequence (DNA): TGTGCCAGCAGTCCACCGACAGTCTCCTACGAGCAGTACGTC.

J is TRBJ2-3 and V is TRBV30; D unresolved. Germline V CDR1 and CDR2: GTSNPN, SVGIG (reference sequence). The CDR3 is 13 residues long. V was pared by 4 bases and J by 0 bases, with 8 bases between. The CDR3 is CAWTLTSTDTQYF. Written as DNA, the CDR3 is TGTGCCTGGACCTTAACTAGCACAGATACGCAGTATTTT.

The chain links TRBV28 to TRBJ1-2; TRBD1 agrees at 9 bases. The junction had 8 bases not matched to a gene; V was cut back by 9 bases and J by 6 bases. Germline CDR1 reads MDHEN; CDR2 reads SYDVKM. This CDR3 contains 13 residues. Here the CDR3 reads CASGTGIVDGYTF. CDR3 nucleotide sequence: TGTGCCAGTGGGACAGGGATTGTGGATGGCTACACCTTC.

The CDR3 spells CASSQRPGQGYEQYF. DNA for the CDR3: TGTGCCAGCAGCCAACGTCCGGGACAGGGCTACGAGCAGTACTTC. The rearrangement joins TRBV4-2 to TRBJ2-7; 9 positions agree with TRBD1. V dropped 2 bases and J dropped 3; count of bases not matched to a gene: 5. CDR3 size: 15 residues. From germline, CDR1 is LGHNA and CDR2 YNFKEQ.

V is TRBV3-1 (or the pseudogene TRBV3-2) and J is TRBJ2-1; TRBD2 matches 8 bases. Trimming cost V 6 bases and J 4 bases; bases outside gene matches: 8. This CDR3 region has 15 residues. Germline CDR1 is LGHDT and CDR2 is YNNKEL (reference sequence). The CDR3 is CASSPSGGGYNEQFF. The CDR3 bases are TGTGCCAGCAGTCCAAGCGGGGGCGGTTACAATGAGCAGTTCTTC.

This clone appeared once. CDR3 region: CASSIPPRQGGNSPLHF. CDR3 bases: TGTGCCAGTAGTATACCACCCCGCCAGGGTGGTAATTCACCCCTCCACTTT. V gene TRBV19 combines with J gene TRBJ1-6, with D tentatively TRBD1 (5 bases). With 2 bases removed from V and 6 bases from J, the gap between germline ends came to 17 bases. Germline V gives CDR1 LNHDA, CDR2 SQIVND (reference sequence). The CDR3 is 17 residues long.

The V call is TRBV28, the J call TRBJ2-1; possibly TRBD1 for D (5 bases). With 2 bases removed from V and 11 bases from J, the gap between germline ends came to 13 bases. Germline assignment: CDR1 MDHEN and CDR2 SYDVKM. The CDR3 spans 13 residues. CDR3 DNA: TGTGCCAGCAGTTTAGGGCGGACAAGCAAGCAGTTCTTC. It translates to CASSLGRTSKQFF.

This chain joins TRBV7-3 and TRBJ2-1; 9 bases match TRBD1. Germline CDR1 reads SGHTA; CDR2 reads FQGTGA. V trimming: 1 base; J trimming: 5 bases; junction bases outside the gene matches: 9. The CDR3 sequence is 17 residues long. In DNA form, the CDR3 reads TGTGCCAGCAGCTTAAGCCGGGTGACAGGGGGAAACAATGAGCAGTTCTTC. The encoded protein is CASSLSRVTGGNNEQFF.

This clone is a singleton in its sample. The chain combines TRBV18 with TRBJ1-2; weak D call: TRBD1 (5 bases). Trimming took off 4 bases at V and 1 base at J, with 10 bases between the two ends. The germline gives CDR1 KGHSH, CDR2 LQKENI. This CDR3 has 14 amino acids. CDR3: CASSRGAVNYGYTF. CDR3 DNA: TGTGCCAGCTCACGTGGGGCGGTTAACTATGGCTACACCTTC.

V and J are TRBV24-1 and TRBJ2-5, with D possibly matching TRBD1 (5 bases). Germline values: CDR1 KGHDR, CDR2 SFDVKD. V lost 6 bases and J lost 5, with 12 bases in between. The CDR3 consists of 13 residues. The CDR3 DNA follows: TGTGCCACCAGTTTAGGGGCGATGGAGACCCAGTACTTC. As protein: CATSLGAMETQYF.

V is TRBV14 and J is TRBJ1-6; D ambiguous. This CDR3 comprises 15 residues. Germline V lookup: CDR1 SGHDN, CDR2 FVKESK. Trimming cost V 0 bases and J 4 bases, with 7 bases left between them. The CDR3 coding sequence is TGTGCCAGCAGCCAAGATTCGGGGTATAATTCACCCCTCCACTTT. Protein product: CASSQDSGYNSPLHF. The full variable domain, its missing parts supplied by reference TRBV14 and TRBJ1-6, is EAGVTQFPSHSVIEKGQTVTLRCDPISGHDNLYWYRRVMGKEIKFLLHFVKESKQDESGMPNNRFLAERTGGTYSTLKVQPAELEDSGVYFCASSQDSGYNSPLHFGNGTRLTVT.

This clone was recorded at least ten times. J is TRBJ2-5 and V is TRBV9; maybe TRBD1 (5 bases). This CDR3 region has 14 residues. Germline assignment: CDR1 SGDLS and CDR2 YYNGEE. Trimming removed 3 bases at V and 2 bases at J, with 11 bases between. The DNA for the CDR3 is TGTGCCAGCAGCGCTGTCAACAGGCAAGAGACCCAGTACTTC. It is translated as CASSAVNRQETQYF.

The rearrangement joins TRBV30 to TRBJ1-1, with 7 nucleotides matching TRBD1. Germline lookup yields CDR1 GTSNPN and CDR2 SVGIG (reference sequence). The CDR3 is 15 residues long. Unmatched junction bases numbered 8, after V lost 0 bases and J lost 4 bases. The CDR3 DNA is TGTGCCTGGAGTGTGTGGTCAGGGGGAAGCACTGAAGCTTTCTTT. Its translation is CAWSVWSGGSTEAFF.

This clone was counted a single time. This rearrangement joins TRBV7-9 to TRBJ2-3; D possibly corresponds to TRBD2 (6 bases). Germline V gene sequence: CDR1 SEHNR, CDR2 FQNEAQ (reference sequence). Trimming removed 4 bases at V and 11 bases at J, with 13 bases between. This CDR3 region has 12 residues. The CDR3 is CASSSDTGLQYF. As DNA, the CDR3 is TGTGCCAGCAGCTCAGATACGGGACTGCAGTATTTT.

V usage is TRBV11-2 and J usage is TRBJ1-2; possible D gene TRBD1, 6 bases. From germline, CDR1 is SGHAT and CDR2 FQNNGV. Trimming took 5 bases from V and 2 from J, leaving 12 bases between them. The CDR3 contains 14 residues. This chain's CDR3 is CASSPGDRNYGYTF. Here the CDR3 DNA reads TGTGCCAGCAGCCCAGGCGACAGGAACTATGGCTACACCTTC.

This rearrangement joins TRBV19 to TRBJ2-7, with a possible D match to TRBD2 (5 bases). Germline CDR1 is LNHDA and CDR2 is SQIVND (reference sequence). The CDR3 is made up of 11 amino acids. Trimming stripped 5 bases from V and 5 bases from J, with 7 bases between. In DNA, the CDR3 is TGTGCCAGTAGTGAGGGCCACGAGCAGTACTTC. Amino acid sequence: CASSEGHEQYF.

The chain couples TRBV5-1 to TRBJ2-1; TRBD2 aligns across 10 bases. The CDR3 loop spans 15 amino acids. Germline CDR1 is SGHRS and CDR2 is YFSETQ. The V segment lost 7 bases and the J segment 6 bases; nucleotides outside the gene matches: 10. The CDR3 nucleotides read TGCGCCAGCGGGCCTAGCGGGAGTTTTGCCAATGAGCAGTTCTTC. Translating gives CASGPSGSFANEQFF.

The V call is TRBV19, the J call TRBJ2-5; 7 nucleotides line up with TRBD1. The length of the CDR3 is 14 residues. Germline CDR1 reads LNHDA; CDR2 reads SQIVND (reference sequence). After removal of 6 bases from V and 0 bases from J, the junction contained 4 bases not matched to a gene. As DNA, the CDR3 is TGTGCCAGTAGAAAGACAGGGAACCAAGAGACCCAGTACTTC. It specifies CASRKTGNQETQYF.

The J gene is TRBJ1-6, the V gene TRBV7-8, with 12 nucleotides matching TRBD1. V trimming: 5 bases; J trimming: 5 bases; junction bases outside the gene matches: 10. The CDR3 covers 18 residues. The germline V gene encodes CDR1 SGHVS and CDR2 FQNEAQ. The chain's CDR3 is CASSVGTGGISHNSPLHF. CDR3 nucleotide sequence: TGTGCCAGCAGCGTCGGGACAGGGGGCATTTCCCATAATTCACCCCTCCACTTT.

The rearrangement joins TRBV28 to TRBJ1-1, with D unclear. The V end lost 6 bases, the J end lost 3 bases, and 11 bases lay between the germline ends. Germline values: CDR1 MDHEN, CDR2 SYDVKM. The CDR3 extends over 13 amino acids. CDR3 protein: CASSPDIYTEAFF. CDR3 coding DNA: TGTGCCAGCAGCCCAGATATTTACACTGAAGCTTTCTTT.

J is TRBJ1-1 and V is TRBV5-4; D uncertain. Germline assignment: CDR1 SGHNT and CDR2 YYREEE (reference sequence). The CDR3 covers 13 residues. V lost 3 bases and J lost 1, with 7 bases in between. The DNA for the CDR3 is TGTGCCAGCAGCTCAGAGGAGAACACTGAAGCTTTCTTT. This gives the protein CASSSEENTEAFF.